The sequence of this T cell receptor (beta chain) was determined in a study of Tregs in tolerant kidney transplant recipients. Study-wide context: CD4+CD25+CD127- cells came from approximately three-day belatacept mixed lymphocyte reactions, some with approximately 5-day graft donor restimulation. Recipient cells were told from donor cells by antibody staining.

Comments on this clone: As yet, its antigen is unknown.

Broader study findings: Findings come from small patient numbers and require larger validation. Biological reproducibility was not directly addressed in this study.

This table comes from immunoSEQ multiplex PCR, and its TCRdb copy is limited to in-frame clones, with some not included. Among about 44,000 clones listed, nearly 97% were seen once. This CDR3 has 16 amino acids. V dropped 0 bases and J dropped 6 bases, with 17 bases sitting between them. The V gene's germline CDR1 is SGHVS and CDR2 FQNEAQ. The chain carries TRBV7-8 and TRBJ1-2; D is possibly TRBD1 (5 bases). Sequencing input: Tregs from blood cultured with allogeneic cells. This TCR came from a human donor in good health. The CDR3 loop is CASSLAWGGRRNGYTF. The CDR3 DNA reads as TGTGCCAGCAGCTTAGCCTGGGGGGGTAGGAGGAATGGCTACACCTTC.